The T cell receptor (beta chain) described here comes from a study of T cells expressing NK-cell markers. Study-wide points: Dominant NKG2C+ clonotypes accounted for roughly 1.0-7.0% of CD8+ T cells in about six donors. The CD3+CD56-NKG2C+ fraction of a few donors was likewise dominated by these clonotypes.

CDR1 and CDR2 from the germline V gene are LNHDA and SQIVND (reference sequence). This CDR3 has 16 residues. TCRdb reprocessed the 5' RACE reads and keeps a single row for each CDR3 protein, giving no DNA. Recorded for this sample: 300,000 to 500,000 distinct CDR3 sequences. In regard to this clonotype: Its antigen is as yet unknown.

V usage is TRBV19 and J usage is TRBJ2-6; no DNA is available, so the TRBD1 call from TCRdb remains unchecked. This sequence originates from a woman aged 50 to 65 in good health. The specimen sequenced was blood T cells: a sorted CD56 or NKG2C T cell subset, CD4+ or CD8+ T cells, or bulk PBMC T cells (not recorded which). The chain's CDR3 is CASSPLQGIGANVLTF.